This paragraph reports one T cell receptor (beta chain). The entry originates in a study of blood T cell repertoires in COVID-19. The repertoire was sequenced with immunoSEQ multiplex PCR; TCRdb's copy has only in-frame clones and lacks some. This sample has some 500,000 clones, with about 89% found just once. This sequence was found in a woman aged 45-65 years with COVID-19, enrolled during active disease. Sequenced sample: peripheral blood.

Here the CDR3 DNA reads TGTGCCAGCAGTGAAGGGACACGTTCTGGAAACACCATATATTTT. It yields the protein CASSEGTRSGNTIYF. This sequence joins TRBV2 and TRBJ1-3; tentative D call: TRBD1 (5 bases). Per the germline V gene, CDR1 is SNHLY and CDR2 is FYNNEI. The CDR3 contains 15 residues. Trimming cost V 1 base and J 1 base, with 8 bases left between them.